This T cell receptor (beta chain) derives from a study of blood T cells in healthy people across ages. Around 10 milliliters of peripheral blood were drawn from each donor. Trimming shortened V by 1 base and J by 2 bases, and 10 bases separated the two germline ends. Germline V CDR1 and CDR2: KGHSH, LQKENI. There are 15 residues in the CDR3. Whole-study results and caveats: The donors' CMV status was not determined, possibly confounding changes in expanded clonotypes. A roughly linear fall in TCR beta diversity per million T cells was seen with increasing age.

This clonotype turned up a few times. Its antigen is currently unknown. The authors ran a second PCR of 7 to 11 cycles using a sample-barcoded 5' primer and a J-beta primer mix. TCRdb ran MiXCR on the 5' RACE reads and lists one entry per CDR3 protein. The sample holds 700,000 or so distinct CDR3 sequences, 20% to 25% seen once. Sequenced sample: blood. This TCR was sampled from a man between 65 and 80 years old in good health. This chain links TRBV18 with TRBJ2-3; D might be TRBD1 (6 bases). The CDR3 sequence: CASSPLRQDTDTQYF. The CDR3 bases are TGTGCCAGCTCACCACTAAGACAGGACACAGATACGCAGTATTTT.